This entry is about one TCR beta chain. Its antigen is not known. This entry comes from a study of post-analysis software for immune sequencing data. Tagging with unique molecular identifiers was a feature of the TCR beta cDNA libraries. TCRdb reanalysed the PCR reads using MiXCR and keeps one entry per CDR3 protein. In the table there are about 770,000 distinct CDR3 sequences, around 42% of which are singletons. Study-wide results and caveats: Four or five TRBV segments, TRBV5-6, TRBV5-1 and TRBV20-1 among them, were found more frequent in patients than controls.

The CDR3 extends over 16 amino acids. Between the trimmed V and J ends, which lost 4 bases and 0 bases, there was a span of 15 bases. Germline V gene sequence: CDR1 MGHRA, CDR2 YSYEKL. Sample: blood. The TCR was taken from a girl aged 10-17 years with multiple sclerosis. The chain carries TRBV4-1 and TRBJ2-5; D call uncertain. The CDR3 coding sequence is TGCGCCAGCAGCCCCCTGGGCAGCCCGTACCAAGAGACCCAGTACTTC. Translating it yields CASSPLGSPYQETQYF.